The T cell receptor (beta chain) under discussion was sequenced for a study of shared clonotypes between healthy human individuals. In the naive CD8 group, cells lacked CD45RO and were positively selected for CCR7, so terminally differentiated effector memory CD45RA+ cells were left out. This table comes from immunoSEQ multiplex PCR, and its TCRdb copy is limited to in-frame clones, with some not included. The sample yields millions of clones, about 93% seen once. CDR3 length: 13 residues. Germline lookup yields CDR1 SNHLY and CDR2 FYNNEI. The germline V and J ends were trimmed by 2 bases and 7 bases, with 11 bases remaining between them.

This sequence joins TRBV2 and TRBJ1-2; maybe TRBD1 (6 bases). The sequence came from a man aged 18 to 29 in good health. Some clones in this sample may be carry-over from other donors' samples. Sequences were obtained from naive CD8+ T cells from PBMCs. The CDR3 nucleotides read TGTGCCAGCAGTGAACTGGCAGGGGTTGGCTACACCTTC. Translating gives CASSELAGVGYTF.